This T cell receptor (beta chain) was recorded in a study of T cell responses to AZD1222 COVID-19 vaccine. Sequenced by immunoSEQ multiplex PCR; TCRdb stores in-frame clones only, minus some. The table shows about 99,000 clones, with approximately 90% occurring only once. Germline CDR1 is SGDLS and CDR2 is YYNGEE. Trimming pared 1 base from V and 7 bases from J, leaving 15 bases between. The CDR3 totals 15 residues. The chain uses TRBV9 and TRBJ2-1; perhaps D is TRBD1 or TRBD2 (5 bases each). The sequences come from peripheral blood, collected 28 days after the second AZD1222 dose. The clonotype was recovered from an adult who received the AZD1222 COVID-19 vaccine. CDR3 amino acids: CASSVSVGASNEQFF. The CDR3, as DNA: TGTGCCAGCAGCGTAAGTGTCGGGGCCTCTAATGAGCAGTTCTTC.